Judged by abundance, the clone carrying this TCR beta chain is medium-sized. TCR alpha and beta CDR3 regions were amplified from RNA using iRepertoire nested multiplex PCR. Using its own MiXCR run on the multiplex PCR reads, TCRdb lists one record per CDR3 protein. The table shows 9,500 to 12,000 distinct CDR3 sequences, with approximately 57% occurring only once. The sample belongs to a study of glioma-infiltrating T cells. This TCR derives from a human donor with low-grade glioma or glioblastoma, undergoing nonglioma brain surgery, or in good health (not recorded which). The sample consisted of glioma tissue, nonneoplastic brain tissue, or PBMCs (not recorded which).

In DNA form, the CDR3 reads TGCAGCGTTGAAAATTCTGGGAAGGCAGGAGCTTTCTTT. Translated, it gives CSVENSGKAGAFF. This rearrangement joins TRBV29-1 to TRBJ1-1; D unclear. Germline CDR1 SQVTM, CDR2 ANQGSEA. Trimming left V 2 bases short and J 10 bases short, with 17 bases between. This CDR3 spans 13 amino acids.